This entry describes one TCR beta chain. Its target is unknown. The sample belongs to a study of OX40 agonist ivuxolimab in advanced cancers. Looking at the study overall: Patient treatment consisted of intravenous ivuxolimab administration every 2 weeks at 0.01 to 10 mg/kg. Study results and limitations: On average, a greater number of expanded clones characterised CD8+ T cells relative to CD4+.

No patient had autoimmune disease or received systemic immunosuppression. At cycle 4 day 1, cycle 7 day 1, and baseline, blood was sampled. The assay was immunoSEQ multiplex PCR, and TCRdb's table has in-frame clones only and misses some. The top ten hold 0.25% to 0.35% of the sample, which has 85,000 to 100,000 clones, 91% seen once. The CDR3 contains 15 residues. V was clipped by 1 base and J by 4 bases; unmatched bases: 5. The germline V gene has CDR1 SGHVS and CDR2 FNYEAQ. The sample was CD4+ or CD8+ T cells sorted from blood, taken in a trial of the OX40 agonist ivuxolimab. The TCR was taken from an adult with an advanced solid tumor such as melanoma, head and neck, liver or kidney cancer. The chain uses TRBV7-6 and TRBJ2-5, with 8 bases identical to TRBD1. The CDR3 DNA follows: TGTGCCAGCAGCTTAGGGAACGACAGGGGAGAGACCCAGTACTTC. Translating gives CASSLGNDRGETQYF.